The subject of this entry is one T cell receptor (beta chain). Measured with immunoSEQ multiplex PCR; TCRdb has only the in-frame clones, and not every one. Of some 230,000 clones in the sample, 75% to 90% were seen once. The data were obtained in a study of blood T cell repertoires in COVID-19. V lost 2 bases to trimming and J lost 1 base; unmatched junction nucleotides: 4. Germline CDR1 and CDR2: MNHEY and SVGAGI. The CDR3 spans 15 residues. Participant age was roughly 18 to 89 years, and participants resided in about 25 US areas. The study assigned cohorts using participant-reported clinical history.

The chain is built from TRBV6-5 and TRBJ1-1, with 7 bases matching TRBD1. The specimen was PBMCs or T cells enriched from blood (not recorded which). This sequence originates from a woman aged 18-35 years in a cohort exposed to, infected with or recovered from COVID-19 (not recorded which). In nucleotides, the CDR3 is TGTGCCAGCAGTTACATGGAGGGGGCGAACACTGAAGCTTTCTTT. This gives the protein CASSYMEGANTEAFF.